Listed here are 30 T cell receptor beta chains from one sample, sequenced in a study of tumor-infiltrating lymphocytes in oesophageal squamous cell carcinoma. MiXCR, applied by TCRdb to the PCR reads, yields one record per CDR3 protein. The data hold 9,000 to 13,000 distinct CDR3 sequences, with roughly 60% observed a single time. Sequenced material: esophageal tumor tissue. These receptors were collected from a male donor with esophageal squamous cell carcinoma.

V is TRBV5-6 and J is TRBJ1-3, with D possibly TRBD1 on 5 matching bases. The CDR3 contains 19 residues. V was cut by 3 bases and J by 2 bases, with 24 bases left in between. CDR1 and CDR2 (germline): SGHDT, YYEEEE. The DNA for the CDR3 is TGTGCCAGCAGCTACAGGCGCGGAAGGATTGGAGGGACTGGAAACACCATATATTTT. Amino acids: CASSYRRGRIGGTGNTIYF.

This clonotype was detected only a few times. CDR3: CASSPHTGNYGYTF. CDR3 nucleotides: TGTGCCAGCAGCCCTCACACAGGGAACTATGGCTACACCTTC. The chain couples TRBV7-8 to TRBJ1-2; D is perhaps TRBD1 (6 bases). V lost 5 bases to trimming and J lost 2 bases, with 12 bases between them. CDR1 and CDR2 (germline): SGHVS, FQNEAQ. The CDR3 extends over 14 amino acids.

Only a few counts were recorded for this clonotype. One end of the junction does not line up with germline, which may come from a read error. V usage is TRBV7-3 and J usage is TRBJ2-7, with D possibly TRBD1 on 6 matching bases. This CDR3 contains 16 residues. Germline values: CDR1 SGHTA, CDR2 FQGTGA. CDR3 protein: CASSRVGANPRETQYF. As DNA, the CDR3 is TGTGCCAGCAGCCGGGTGGGGGCCAACCCCCGAGAGACCCAGTACTTT.

This clonotype came up a few times. The chain is built from TRBV12-3 or TRBV12-4 and TRBJ2-3, with TRBD1 matching over 9 bases. This CDR3 has 17 amino acids. Losses at the gene ends were 0 bases for V and 6 bases for J; bases not matched to a gene: 10. CDR3 protein: CASSLAGTGYSGDTQYF. The CDR3 DNA reads as TGTGCCAGCAGTTTAGCTGGGACAGGGTATTCCGGGGATACGCAGTATTTT.

The chain links TRBV7-2 to TRBJ2-1; D call uncertain. The end of the DNA aligns better with TRBJ2-5, so the J call may be wrong. This CDR3 has 13 residues. In germline, CDR1 is SGHTA, CDR2 FQGNSA. The CDR3 nucleotides read TGTGCCAGCAGCTTAGCTGGGCCGGAGACCCAGTACTTC. It translates to CASSLAGPETQYF.

The rearrangement joins TRBV28 to TRBJ2-2, with a weak D call TRBD1 (5 bases). The DNA end lines up better with TRBJ1-3; the J call may be wrong. Germline V gives CDR1 MDHEN, CDR2 SYDVKM. The CDR3 runs to 15 residues. CDR3 in DNA: TGTGCCAGCAGTCCCCCGAGGGGCTCTGGAAACACCATATATTTT. Protein sequence: CASSPPRGSGNTIYF.

In the case of this clonotype: It is likely a read error, because the conserved phenylalanine at the end of the CDR3 is missing. The limits of the CDR3 on the DNA are not certain, so only TCRdb's listed CDR3 is given. The chain is built from TRBV7-9 and TRBJ2-7; the table's D gene call, TRBD1, was not cross checked with the DNA. CDR1 is SEHNR and CDR2 is FQNEAQ in the germline V gene (reference sequence). The CDR3 sequence runs 16 residues, both termini included. The CDR3 loop reads CASSLDGTVYGYTFGS.

The J gene is TRBJ2-5, the V gene TRBV9, with 7 bases fitting TRBD1. The J call is doubtful: the DNA matches TRBJ2-7 better. The germline CDR1 and CDR2 sequences are SGDLS and YYNGEE. This CDR3 is built from 17 residues. CDR3: CASSVDPIPTGTGEQYF. DNA for the CDR3: TGTGCCAGCAGCGTAGACCCGATTCCGACAGGGACGGGCGAGCAGTACTTC.

This chain joins TRBV6-2 or TRBV6-3 and TRBJ2-3, with a weak D call TRBD2 (6 bases). The CDR3 runs 14 residues. Germline V gene lookup returns CDR1 MNHEY and CDR2 SVGEGT. Deletions cut 7 bases from V and 4 bases from J, with 15 bases between. The CDR3 region is CASTYRREADTQYF. DNA of the CDR3: TGTGCCAGCACCTATCGAAGGGAGGCAGATACGCAGTATTTT.

The chain's CDR3 is CSATVREASPSTDTQYF. In DNA form, the CDR3 reads TGCAGTGCTACTGTGCGGGAGGCGTCTCCTAGCACAGATACGCAGTATTTT. The chain carries TRBV20-1 and TRBJ2-3, with TRBD2 matching over 8 bases. CDR3 length equals 17 residues. With V trimmed by 4 bases and J by 0 bases, 12 bases remained unmatched. Germline V lookup: CDR1 DFQATT, CDR2 SNEGSKA (reference sequence).

The chain employs TRBV7-9 and TRBJ1-4, with TRBD1 identical over 7 bases. V dropped 0 bases and J dropped 7; count of bases not matched to a gene: 5. The CDR3 extends over 15 amino acids. Per germline, CDR1 SEHNR and CDR2 FQNEAQ (reference sequence). The CDR3 bases are TGTGCCAGCAGCTTAGCCCCGACAGGGCCTGAAAAACTGTTTTTT. Protein: CASSLAPTGPEKLFF.

This clonotype was detected ten times or more. The chain uses TRBV11-3 and TRBJ1-1; the D is unclear. The CDR3 has 12 residues. Germline V CDR1 and CDR2: SGHNT, YENEEA. Trimming took off 5 bases at V and 5 bases at J, with 9 bases between the two ends. DNA for the CDR3: TGTGCCAGCAGCCCCGGAGGAACTGAAGCTTTCTTT. Protein: CASSPGGTEAFF.

This clonotype was found once. The chain has TRBV2 and TRBJ1-2, with TRBD1 as a possible D gene (6 bases). V shed 2 bases and J shed 5 bases, with 15 bases lying between them. The CDR3 has 15 amino acids. Germline V gene data show CDR1 as SNHLY and CDR2 as FYNNEI. DNA of the CDR3: TGTGCCAGCAGTGAAATTGCCAGGGGCTCTTATGGCTACACCTTC. This codes for CASSEIARGSYGYTF.

The V gene is TRBV7-2, the J gene TRBJ2-2; D unclear. Trimming shortened V by 0 bases and J by 7 bases, and 3 bases separated the two germline ends. This CDR3 has 12 amino acids. Germline assignment: CDR1 SGHTA and CDR2 FQGNSA. The CDR3 bases are TGTGCCAGCAGCTTAGCTCACGGGGAGCTGTTTTTT. Its translation is CASSLAHGELFF.

The V call is TRBV12-3 or TRBV12-4, the J call TRBJ2-5; D is ambiguous. The J call is in doubt because the DNA end fits TRBJ2-2 better. CDR3 length equals 15 residues. The CDR3: CASSLVDANTGELFF. CDR3 sequence (DNA): TGTGCCAGCAGTTTGGTCGACGCGAACACCGGGGAGCTGTTTTTT.

As for this clonotype: In this CDR3 the conserved last residue, phenylalanine or tryptophan, is missing, so a read error is likely. The DNA is left out, because the CDR3 cannot be placed on it with certainty; the CDR3 is given as TCRdb lists it. V usage is TRBV7-6 and J usage is TRBJ2-3; no check of the table's D call, TRBD2, against the DNA was made. The V gene's germline CDR1 is SGHVS and CDR2 FNYEAQ. The CDR3 spans 18 residues, counting both ends. The CDR3 sequence: CASSFLTGDSYNEQFFGP.

In its sample, this clonotype was seen a few times. The chain recombines TRBV20-1 with TRBJ1-2, with 8 nucleotides matching TRBD1. CDR1 is DFQATT and CDR2 is SNEGSKA in the germline V gene (reference sequence). V lost 0 bases and J lost 0; bases outside the gene matches: 9. The CDR3 spans 17 residues. The CDR3 bases are TGCAGTGCTAGAGATCCGACAGGGGCCAACTCTAACTATGGCTACACCTTC. It codes for CSARDPTGANSNYGYTF.

V usage is TRBV7-6 and J usage is TRBJ1-1, with TRBD1 as a possible D gene (5 bases). Trimming left V 11 bases short and J 3 bases short, with 16 bases between. The CDR3 is 13 amino acids. Per germline, CDR1 SGHVS and CDR2 FNYEAQ. The CDR3 sequence: CAGAVSADTEAFF. Here the CDR3 DNA reads TGTGCCGGGGCGGTGTCAGCGGACACTGAAGCTTTCTTT.

This sequence joins TRBV11-2 and TRBJ2-5; D may be TRBD1 (5 bases). The CDR3 is 14 residues long. V was pared by 1 base and J by 5 bases, with 11 bases between. Germline CDR1 is SGHAT and CDR2 is FQNNGV. This CDR3 reads CASSLVSGPETQYF. The CDR3 nucleotides are TGTGCCAGCAGCTTAGTTTCAGGGCCTGAGACCCAGTACTTC.

This clonotype has just one count. The chain employs TRBV10-2 and TRBJ2-1; D gene uncertain. With the DNA end fitting TRBJ2-5 better, the J assignment may be wrong. CDR3 length: 13 residues. The germline gives CDR1 WSHSY, CDR2 SAAADI. CDR3 DNA sequence: TGCGCCAGCAGTGAGTCGAGTCAACAGACCCAGTACTTC. Translation: CASSESSQQTQYF.

V and J are TRBV7-3 and TRBJ2-3, with 14 bases fitting TRBD2. With 4 bases clipped from V and 5 bases from J, the junction kept 11 bases outside the gene matches. The CDR3 has 18 residues. Germline CDR1 is SGHTA and CDR2 is FQGTGA. CDR3 amino acids: CASSSTSTSGGVIDTQYF. DNA of the CDR3: TGTGCCAGCAGCTCAACGTCGACTAGCGGGGGGGTTATAGATACGCAGTATTTT.

The J gene is TRBJ1-1, the V gene TRBV6-8; D uncertain. This CDR3 has 13 amino acids. Germline CDR1 reads MNHGY; CDR2 reads SAAAGT. V was trimmed by 0 bases and J by 14 bases, leaving 16 bases between them. CDR3 residues: CASSYSGSYEQFF. The CDR3 coding sequence is TGTGCCAGCAGTTACTCGGGCAGCTACGAGCAGTTCTTT.

The V gene is TRBV12-3 or TRBV12-4, the J gene TRBJ2-5; tentative D call: TRBD2 (5 bases). Near its end, the DNA agrees better with TRBJ2-7, so the J call may be wrong. This CDR3 has 13 amino acids. The CDR3 loop reads CASSLLDFHEQYF. CDR3 DNA: TGTGCCAGCAGTTTATTGGACTTCCACGAGCAGTACTTC.

Ten or more counts support this clonotype. This sequence joins TRBV14 and TRBJ2-2; D may match TRBD1 or TRBD2 (5 bases each). Germline CDR1 is SGHDN and CDR2 is FVKESK. The CDR3 has 14 amino acids. V shed 4 bases and J shed 3 bases, with 9 bases lying between them. The CDR3 DNA follows: TGTGCCAGCAGCCCGGGACCGTACACCGGGGAGCTGTTTTTT. Its translation: CASSPGPYTGELFF.

This clonotype was detected only a few times. The chain links TRBV7-3 to TRBJ2-1, with TRBD1 matching over 9 bases. The CDR3 totals 15 residues. V was pared by 4 bases and J by 7 bases, with 8 bases of the junction left unmatched. CDR1 is SGHTA and CDR2 is FQGTGA in the germline V gene. CDR3: CASSSGTGIENEQFF. The CDR3, as DNA: TGTGCCAGCAGCTCAGGGACAGGGATTGAGAATGAGCAGTTCTTC.

V gene TRBV6-1 combines with J gene TRBJ2-5; D is perhaps TRBD2 (5 bases). Matching the DNA end better, TRBJ2-7 makes the J call doubtful. This CDR3 contains 14 residues. Germline V lookup: CDR1 MNHNS, CDR2 SASEGT. CDR3 sequence: CASSEAGISYEQYF. The CDR3 DNA follows: TGTGCCAGCAGTGAAGCCGGGATCTCCTACGAGCAGTACTTC.

The J gene is TRBJ2-1, the V gene TRBV5-6, with D perhaps matching TRBD2 (6 bases). Germline CDR1 reads SGHDT; CDR2 reads YYEEEE. This CDR3 is 17 amino acids long. Trimming pared 3 bases from V and 0 bases from J, leaving 16 bases between. The CDR3 DNA reads as TGTGCCAGCAGCTCTACCGGGACCGGGAGCTCCTACAATGAGCAGTTCTTC. As protein: CASSSTGTGSSYNEQFF. The full variable domain, completed using reference TRBV5-6 and TRBJ2-1, is DAGVTQSPTHLIKTRGQQVTLRCSPKSGHDTVSWYQQALGQGPQFIFQYYEEEERQRGNFPDRFSGHQFPNYSSELNVNALLLGDSALYLCASSSTGTGSSYNEQFFGPGTRLTVL.

This clonotype was counted ten times or more. The J gene is TRBJ1-2, the V gene TRBV2; D remains unclear. Per the germline V gene, CDR1 is SNHLY and CDR2 is FYNNEI. The V end was cut by 3 bases, the J end by 0 bases, with 11 bases between. CDR3 length: 15 amino acids. CDR3 nucleotide sequence: TGTGCCAGCAGTGAGGTCGGGGTAGCTAACTATGGCTACACCTTC. Protein sequence: CASSEVGVANYGYTF.

The rearrangement joins TRBV11-2 to TRBJ2-3; D call uncertain. Germline values: CDR1 SGHAT, CDR2 FQNNGV. The CDR3 covers 16 residues. V lost 2 bases and J 0 bases, leaving 12 bases between the germline ends. CDR3 protein: CASSLRPDGSTDTQYF. The CDR3 bases are TGTGCCAGCAGCTTACGCCCGGACGGAAGCACAGATACGCAGTATTTT.

The chain employs TRBV18 and TRBJ2-1, with a weak D call TRBD2 (5 bases). The DNA end is a closer match to TRBJ2-7, so the J assignment may be wrong. Germline V gene sequence: CDR1 KGHSH, CDR2 LQKENI. The CDR3 contains 15 residues. CDR3 in DNA: TGTGCCAGCTCACCACCAAGCGGAGCATCCTACGAGCAGTACTTC. Translated: CASSPPSGASYEQYF.